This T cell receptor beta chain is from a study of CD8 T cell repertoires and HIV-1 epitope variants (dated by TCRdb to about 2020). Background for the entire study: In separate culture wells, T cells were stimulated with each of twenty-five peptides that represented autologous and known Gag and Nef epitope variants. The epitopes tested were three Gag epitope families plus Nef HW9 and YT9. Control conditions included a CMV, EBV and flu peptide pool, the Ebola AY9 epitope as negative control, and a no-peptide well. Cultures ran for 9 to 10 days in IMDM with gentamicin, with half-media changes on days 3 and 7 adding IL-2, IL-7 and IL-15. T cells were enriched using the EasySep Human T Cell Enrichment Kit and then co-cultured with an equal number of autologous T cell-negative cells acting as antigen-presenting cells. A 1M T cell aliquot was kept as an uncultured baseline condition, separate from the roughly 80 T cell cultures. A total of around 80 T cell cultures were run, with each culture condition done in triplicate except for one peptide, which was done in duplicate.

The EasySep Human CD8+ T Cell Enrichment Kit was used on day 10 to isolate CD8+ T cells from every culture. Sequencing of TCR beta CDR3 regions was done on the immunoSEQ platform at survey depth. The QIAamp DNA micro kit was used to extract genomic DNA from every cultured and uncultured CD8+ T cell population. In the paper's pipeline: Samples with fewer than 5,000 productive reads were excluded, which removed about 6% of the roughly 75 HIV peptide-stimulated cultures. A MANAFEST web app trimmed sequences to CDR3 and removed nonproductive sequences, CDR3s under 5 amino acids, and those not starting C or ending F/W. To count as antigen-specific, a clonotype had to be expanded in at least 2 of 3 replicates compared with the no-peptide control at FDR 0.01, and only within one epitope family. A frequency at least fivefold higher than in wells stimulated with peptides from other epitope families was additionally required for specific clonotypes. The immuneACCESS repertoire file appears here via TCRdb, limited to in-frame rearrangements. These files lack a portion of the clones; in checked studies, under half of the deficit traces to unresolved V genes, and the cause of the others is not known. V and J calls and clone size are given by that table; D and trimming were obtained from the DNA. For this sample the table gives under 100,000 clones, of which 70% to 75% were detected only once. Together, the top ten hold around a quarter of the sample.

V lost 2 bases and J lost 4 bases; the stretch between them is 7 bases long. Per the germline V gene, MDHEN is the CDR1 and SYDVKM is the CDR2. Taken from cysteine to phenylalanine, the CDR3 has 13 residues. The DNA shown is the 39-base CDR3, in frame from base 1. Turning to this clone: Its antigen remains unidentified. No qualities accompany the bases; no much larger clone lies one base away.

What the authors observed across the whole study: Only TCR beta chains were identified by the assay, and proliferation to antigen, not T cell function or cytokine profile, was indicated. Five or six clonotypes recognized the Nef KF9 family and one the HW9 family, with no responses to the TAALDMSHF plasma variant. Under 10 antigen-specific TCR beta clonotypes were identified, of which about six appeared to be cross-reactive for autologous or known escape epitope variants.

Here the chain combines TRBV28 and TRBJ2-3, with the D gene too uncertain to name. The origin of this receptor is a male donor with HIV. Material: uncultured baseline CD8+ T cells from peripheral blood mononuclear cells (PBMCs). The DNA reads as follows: TGTGCCAGCAGTTTAAGATCGGCAGATACGCAGTATTTT. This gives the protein CASSLRSADTQYF.